Reported below is one T cell receptor beta chain. The antigen it recognizes is unknown. Qualities for individual bases were not recorded, and no much larger clone is one base off. Library preparation used the immunoSEQ multiplex PCR assay. Here the immuneACCESS table is served through TCRdb, limited to in-frame sequences with V and J called. Missing clones are a known gap in these copies; in checked studies unresolved V genes cover under half, and the rest lacks a known reason. The sample data list 57,000 or so clones, and 91% of these were observed just once. The leading ten clones occupy around 3.5% of the sample. Per the germline V gene, SGHAT is the CDR1 and FQNNGV is the CDR2. V is clipped by 8 bases and J by 1 base, and the sequence between their germline boundaries is 11 bases long. From its cysteine to its phenylalanine, the CDR3 spans 13 amino acids. Here the CDR3 DNA is all that survives: 39 bases in frame from base 1.

These data come from a study of T cell changes during pregnancy in multiple sclerosis (dated by TCRdb to the late 2010s). Describing the broader study: The study looked at changes in the T cell repertoire across pregnancy in women with multiple sclerosis.

The TCR was taken from a female donor in good health, enrolled as a control in a pregnancy study. Recombination joined TRBV11-2 with TRBJ1-1; the D gene cannot be resolved reliably. Here the sequenced sample was peripheral blood, taken after pregnancy. The CDR3 is CASCWRANTEAFF. The sequenced DNA: TGTGCCAGCTGCTGGAGGGCGAACACTGAAGCTTTCTTT.